Presented here are 3 T cell receptor beta chains from one specimen sequenced in a study of Graves' ophthalmopathy and Graves' hyperthyroidism. Scientists amplified the TCR beta CDR3 regions from RNA transcripts. First-round RT-PCR employed HTBI primers, with a second-round multiplex PCR after it. TCRdb used MiXCR to reprocess the multiplex PCR reads, holding one entry per CDR3 protein. The data show 560,000 or so distinct CDR3 sequences, with about two fifths seen just once and around 4% held by the top ten. Material for sequencing was peripheral blood or thyroid tissue (not recorded which). The receptors stem from an adult man with Graves' hyperthyroidism.

As to this clonotype: Just one base apart from a much larger clone, this may be a read error. The CDR3 loop is CASRRTRQETQYF. Here the CDR3 DNA reads TGTGCCAGTAGGCGGACGAGACAAGAGACCCAGTACTTC. This chain connects TRBV19 to TRBJ2-5, with D uncertain. The CDR3 loop spans 13 amino acids. Between the trimmed V and J ends, which lost 6 bases and 2 bases, there was a span of 10 bases. The germline gives CDR1 LNHDA, CDR2 SQIVND (reference sequence).

This rearrangement joins TRBV29-1 to TRBJ1-4, with D unresolved. The germline gives CDR1 SQVTM, CDR2 ANQGSEA. The CDR3 covers 12 residues. The CDR3 is CSLGLWDEKLFF. The CDR3 DNA reads TGCAGTTTAGGCTTGTGGGATGAAAAACTGTTTTTT.

This clonotype has just a few counts. V and J are TRBV13 and TRBJ2-3; 8 positions match TRBD1. Germline-derived CDR1 and CDR2 are PRHDT and FYEKMQ (reference sequence). The CDR3 runs to 14 residues. V was pared by 5 bases and J by 6 bases, with 7 bases of the junction left unmatched. CDR3 in amino acids: CASSLSTGVDTQYF. The CDR3 nucleotides are TGTGCCAGCAGCCTATCGACAGGGGTGGATACGCAGTATTTT.